This T cell receptor (beta chain) stems from a study of T cells in Graves' hyperthyroidism and ophthalmopathy. General study points: A 13 V-J signature model discriminated ophthalmopathy versus stable hyperthyroidism.

In its sample, this clonotype was seen a few times. Its antigen is undetermined. The germline gene is not matched at one end of the junction; a read error may be the cause. It was RNA transcripts that yielded the amplified TCR beta CDR3 regions. The TCR CDR3 was amplified in a first-round RT-PCR using the HTBI primer set. TCRdb passed the multiplex PCR reads through MiXCR, listing each CDR3 protein once. The sample lists roughly 710,000 distinct CDR3 sequences, 30% to 40% occurring once. The CDR3 covers 14 residues. Patients were aged 18 to 65, had disease duration under 2 months, and had newly diagnosed hyperthyroidism. Uncontrolled infection, other autoimmune disease, pregnancy or lactation excluded patients. Diagnosing involved the use of clinical symptoms, serum thyroxine and TRAb, thyroid ultrasound and orbital computed tomography.

This sequence was found in a woman between 40 and 50 years old with Graves' hyperthyroidism. The chain uses TRBV12-3 or TRBV12-4 and TRBJ2-2; D remains unclear. The sample comprised blood. Written as DNA, the CDR3 is TGTGCTAGCAAGCGACTTCTGGACACCGGGGAGCTGTTTTTT. Protein sequence: CASKRLLDTGELFF.